Below, 8 T cell receptor beta chains from the same sample are listed, as sequenced in a study of OX40 agonist ivuxolimab in advanced cancers. Assay: immunoSEQ multiplex PCR; the TCRdb copy retains only in-frame clones and omits some. The table shows around 72,000 clones, with approximately 93% occurring only once. The sample consisted of CD4+ or CD8+ T cells sorted from blood, taken in a trial of the OX40 agonist ivuxolimab. These receptors came from an adult with an advanced solid tumor such as melanoma, head and neck, liver or kidney cancer.

This clone has just one count. V and J are TRBV28 and TRBJ1-5; TRBD1 is a possible D gene (5 bases). The length of the CDR3 is 17 residues. Germline V gives CDR1 MDHEN, CDR2 SYDVKM. V was clipped by 5 bases and J by 2 bases, with 19 bases between them. The CDR3 reads CASSPLVGRGGNQPQHF. DNA for the CDR3: TGTGCCAGCAGTCCGCTAGTGGGGAGGGGTGGCAATCAGCCCCAGCATTTT.

The J gene is TRBJ2-5, the V gene TRBV19; 11 nucleotides align to TRBD2. This CDR3 comprises 14 residues. The ends lost 5 bases at V and 6 bases at J; junction bases unmatched: 5. Germline V gene sequence: CDR1 LNHDA, CDR2 SQIVND (reference sequence). The CDR3 DNA is TGTGCCAGTAGTTATCTAGCGGGGGGCCAGACCCAGTACTTC. Translated, it gives CASSYLAGGQTQYF.

This clone has just one count. The genes are TRBV7-6 and TRBJ2-5; D might be TRBD1 or TRBD2, each matching 5 bases. V lost 5 bases and J lost 8, with 15 bases in between. The germline gives CDR1 SGHVS, CDR2 FNYEAQ. The CDR3 spans 13 residues. The CDR3 bases are TGTGCCAGCAGCCCCGACGGGGCCGGAACCCAGTACTTC. It codes for CASSPDGAGTQYF.

This chain uses TRBV28 with TRBJ2-1; TRBD1 matches at 11 bases. CDR1 is MDHEN and CDR2 is SYDVKM in the germline V gene. The CDR3 has 14 residues. The V and J ends lost 6 bases and 9 bases, in that order; junction bases with no gene match: 7. The CDR3, as DNA: TGTGCCAGCAGCGCACCGGACAGGGGGCGTGAGCAGTTCTTC. It translates to CASSAPDRGREQFF.

This chain joins TRBV7-9 and TRBJ1-4; D unclear. This CDR3 comprises 15 residues. Germline V gene lookup returns CDR1 SEHNR and CDR2 FQNEAQ (reference sequence). The ends were cut back, 3 bases at V and 0 bases at J, with 8 bases in the middle. The CDR3 spells CASSFGAATNEKLFF. The DNA for the CDR3 is TGTGCCAGCAGCTTTGGAGCCGCAACTAATGAAAAACTGTTTTTT.

This clone was picked up a small number of times. The chain uses TRBV5-5 and TRBJ2-2, with D maybe TRBD2 (7 bases). The V and J ends lost 3 bases and 1 base respectively, with 13 bases between them. CDR3 size: 16 residues. Germline CDR1 SGHKS, CDR2 YYEKEE (reference sequence). CDR3 residues: CASSSLGGRNTGELFF. The CDR3 DNA is TGTGCCAGCAGCTCCCTGGGGGGGCGGAACACCGGGGAGCTGTTTTTT.

This chain connects TRBV10-3 to TRBJ2-7, with D perhaps TRBD1 (5 bases). This CDR3 region has 14 residues. CDR1 ENHRY and CDR2 SYGVKD come from the germline V gene. The V and J ends lost 0 bases and 3 bases respectively, with 9 bases between them. This CDR3 reads CAISESTDNYEQYF. The CDR3 bases are TGTGCCATCAGTGAGTCGACGGACAACTACGAGCAGTACTTC.

This clone was recorded once. J is TRBJ2-2 and V is TRBV7-9; TRBD2 aligns across 7 bases. V trimming: 5 bases; J trimming: 8 bases; junction bases outside the gene matches: 14. CDR3 length: 16 amino acids. From germline, CDR1 is SEHNR and CDR2 FQNEAQ (reference sequence). The CDR3 sequence is CASSPQAASGTGELFF. DNA for the CDR3: TGTGCCAGCAGCCCTCAGGCGGCTAGCGGTACGGGGGAGCTGTTTTTT.